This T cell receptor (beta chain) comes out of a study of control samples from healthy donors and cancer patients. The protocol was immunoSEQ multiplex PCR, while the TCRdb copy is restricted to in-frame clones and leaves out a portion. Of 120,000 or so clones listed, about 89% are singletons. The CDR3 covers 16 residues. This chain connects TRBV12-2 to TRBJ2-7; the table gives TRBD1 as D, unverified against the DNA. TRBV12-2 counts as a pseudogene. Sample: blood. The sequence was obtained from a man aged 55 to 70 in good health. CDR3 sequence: CASRLVPPGKSYEQYF. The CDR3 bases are TGTGCAAGTCGCTTAGTTCCGCCAGGGAAAAGCTACGAGCAGTACTTC.